This record covers a single T cell receptor beta chain. The antigen is not known. The source of the sample is a study of T cell responses to AZD1222 COVID-19 vaccine. The germline CDR1 and CDR2 sequences are MDHEN and SYDVKM. The CDR3 spans 15 residues. Trimming cost V 5 bases and J 10 bases, with 22 bases left between them. TCRdb's table, derived via immunoSEQ multiplex PCR, lists solely in-frame clones and lacks some. The profile shows 53,000 or so clones, 85% to 90% of them singletons. Regarding the study as a whole: Baseline seropositives among AZD1222 recipients totaled only six or seven. Across the whole spike, CD4 TCRs peaked at regions 160-218 and 743-854. Repertoires were collected only later (after the peak T cell response had occurred).

The chain recombines TRBV28 with TRBJ2-3, with TRBD1 as a possible D gene (6 bases). Sample: peripheral blood, taken on day 0 of MenACWY control vaccination. The origin of this receptor is an adult in good health. The CDR3 spells CASSLRDMEMGAQYF. CDR3 DNA: TGTGCCAGCAGTCTCCGGGACATGGAAATGGGAGCGCAGTATTTT.